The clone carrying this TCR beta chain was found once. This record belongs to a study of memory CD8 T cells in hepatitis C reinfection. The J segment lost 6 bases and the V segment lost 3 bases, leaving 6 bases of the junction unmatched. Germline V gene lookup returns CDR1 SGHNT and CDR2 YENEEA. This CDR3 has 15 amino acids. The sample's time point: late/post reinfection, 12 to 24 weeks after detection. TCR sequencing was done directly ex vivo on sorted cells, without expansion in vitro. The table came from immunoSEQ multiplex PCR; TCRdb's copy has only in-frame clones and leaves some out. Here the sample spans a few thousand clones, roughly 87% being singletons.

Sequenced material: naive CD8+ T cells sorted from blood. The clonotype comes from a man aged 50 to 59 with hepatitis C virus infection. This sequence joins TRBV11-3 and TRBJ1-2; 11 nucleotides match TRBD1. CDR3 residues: CASSFSGQGANGYTF. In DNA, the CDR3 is TGTGCCAGCAGCTTTTCAGGACAGGGGGCGAATGGCTACACCTTC.